These T cell receptor beta chains were read from a single sample in a study of naive CD8 T cells in extremely preterm neonates. TCRdb's copy holds only in-frame clones and misses some; the assay was immunoSEQ multiplex PCR. This sample carries over 4,500 clones, 95% to 98% of them seen once, and the ten largest clones take 0.55% to 0.65%. Sequencing was done on a sample of naive CD8+ T cells from cord blood. These receptor sequences come from a newborn in good health. Each CDR3 is given with its conserved first and last residue. A D gene is named only where the DNA matches it firmly. Size is stated for part of the rows, as once, few or many counts, or as a class when the clone is expanded.

cdr3_aa: CASSLGSGGRYEQYF; cdr3_nt: TGTGCCAGCAGCTTAGGGTCCGGGGGGAGATACGAGCAGTACTTC; clone_size: -; d_call: TRBD2; v_call: TRBV11-3; j_call: TRBJ2-7
cdr3_aa: CASSPLAGGPGDTQYF; cdr3_nt: TGTGCCAGCAGCCCGTTAGCGGGAGGGCCCGGAGATACGCAGTATTTT; clone_size: once; d_call: TRBD2; v_call: TRBV4-2; j_call: TRBJ2-3
cdr3_aa: CASNQREDVPGELFF; cdr3_nt: TGTGCCAGTAATCAGCGGGAGGATGTCCCCGGGGAGCTGTTTTTT; clone_size: -; d_call: TRBD2; v_call: TRBV19; j_call: TRBJ2-2
cdr3_aa: CASSPLEAGVYEQYF; cdr3_nt: TGTGCCAGCAGCCCCTTAGAAGCGGGAGTCTACGAGCAGTACTTC; clone_size: -; d_call: TRBD2; v_call: TRBV7-2; j_call: TRBJ2-7
cdr3_aa: CASSFGTSVSSGANVLTF; cdr3_nt: TGTGCCAGCAGCTTCGGGACTAGCGTGAGCTCTGGGGCCAACGTCCTGACTTTC; clone_size: once; d_call: TRBD2; v_call: TRBV11-2; j_call: TRBJ2-6
cdr3_aa: CASSYRGSYEQYF; cdr3_nt: TGTGCCAGCAGTTACCGGGGTTCCTACGAGCAGTACTTC; clone_size: -; d_call: -; v_call: TRBV6-5; j_call: TRBJ2-7
cdr3_aa: CASSYRGGFTDTQYF; cdr3_nt: TGTGCCAGCAGCTACCGGGGGGGGTTCACAGATACGCAGTATTTT; clone_size: -; d_call: TRBD2; v_call: TRBV11-2; j_call: TRBJ2-3
cdr3_aa: CASSPNVGYEQYF; cdr3_nt: TGTGCCAGCAGCCCTAATGTCGGGTACGAGCAGTACTTC; clone_size: once; d_call: -; v_call: TRBV7-2; j_call: TRBJ2-7
cdr3_aa: CASSQDPTTRGGELFF; cdr3_nt: TGCGCCAGCAGCCAGGATCCGACTACCAGGGGCGGGGAGCTGTTTTTT; clone_size: -; d_call: -; v_call: TRBV4-3; j_call: TRBJ2-2
cdr3_aa: CASSLGLDYEQYF; cdr3_nt: TGTGCCAGCAGCTTGGGACTAGACTACGAGCAGTACTTC; clone_size: -; d_call: -; v_call: TRBV5-6; j_call: TRBJ2-7
cdr3_aa: CASSTRTGLNEKLFF; cdr3_nt: TGTGCCAGCAGCACCCGGACAGGGCTAAATGAAAAACTGTTTTTT; clone_size: -; d_call: TRBD1; v_call: TRBV9; j_call: TRBJ1-4
cdr3_aa: CASSFRDRGPYEQYF; cdr3_nt: TGTGCCAGCAGCTTCCGGGACAGGGGGCCCTACGAGCAGTACTTC; clone_size: once; d_call: TRBD1; v_call: TRBV5-4; j_call: TRBJ2-7
cdr3_aa: CAGHRGPEAFF; cdr3_nt: TGTGCCGGACACAGGGGCCCTGAAGCTTTCTTT; clone_size: -; d_call: TRBD1; v_call: TRBV7-9; j_call: TRBJ1-1
cdr3_aa: CASSPLREGSYGYTF; cdr3_nt: TGTGCCAGCAGTCCGTTACGGGAGGGCTCCTATGGCTACACCTTC; clone_size: -; d_call: -; v_call: TRBV28; j_call: TRBJ1-2
cdr3_aa: CASSVAGETQYF; cdr3_nt: TGTGCCAGCAGCGTAGCGGGGGAGACCCAGTACTTC; clone_size: -; d_call: -; v_call: TRBV9; j_call: TRBJ2-5
cdr3_aa: CASSATSGGAGGNEQFF; cdr3_nt: TGCGCCAGCAGCGCGACTAGCGGGGGGGCCGGCGGTAATGAGCAGTTCTTC; clone_size: -; d_call: TRBD2; v_call: TRBV5-1; j_call: TRBJ2-1
cdr3_aa: CASSQVAGTSSYEQYF; cdr3_nt: TGCGCCAGCAGCCAAGTGGCGGGAACGAGCTCCTACGAGCAGTACTTC; clone_size: -; d_call: -; v_call: TRBV4-1; j_call: TRBJ2-7
cdr3_aa: CASSPGLGGDEQYF; cdr3_nt: TGTGCCAGTAGCCCGGGACTAGGAGGCGACGAGCAGTACTTC; clone_size: -; d_call: TRBD2; v_call: TRBV19; j_call: TRBJ2-7
cdr3_aa: CASSARLAGPTGELFF; cdr3_nt: TGTGCCAGCAGCGCCCGACTAGCGGGACCCACCGGGGAGCTGTTTTTT; clone_size: -; d_call: TRBD2; v_call: TRBV9; j_call: TRBJ2-2
cdr3_aa: CASSEGGYRGGYEQYF; cdr3_nt: TGTGCCAGCAGTGAAGGGGGGTACAGGGGGGGCTACGAGCAGTACTTC; clone_size: -; d_call: -; v_call: TRBV6-1; j_call: TRBJ2-7
cdr3_aa: CASSPGSGQYDYGYTF; cdr3_nt: TGTGCCAGCAGTCCAGGGTCAGGGCAATATGACTATGGCTACACCTTC; clone_size: -; d_call: -; v_call: TRBV28; j_call: TRBJ1-2
cdr3_aa: CASSSGWTRVSKNIQYF; cdr3_nt: TGTGCCAGCAGTTCGGGCTGGACTAGGGTTTCCAAAAACATTCAGTACTTC; clone_size: -; d_call: TRBD2; v_call: TRBV7-2; j_call: TRBJ2-4
cdr3_aa: CASSEKTGGVVTEAFF; cdr3_nt: TGTGCCAGCAGTGAAAAGACAGGGGGGGTTGTGACTGAAGCTTTCTTT; clone_size: -; d_call: TRBD1; v_call: TRBV6-1; j_call: TRBJ1-1
cdr3_aa: CASSSRTGRNEQFF; cdr3_nt: TGTGCCAGCAGCTCCCGGACAGGGCGAAATGAGCAGTTCTTC; clone_size: -; d_call: TRBD1; v_call: TRBV13; j_call: TRBJ2-1
cdr3_aa: CASSQEGGPNEKLFF; cdr3_nt: TGCGCCAGCAGCCAAGAGGGGGGTCCTAATGAAAAACTGTTTTTT; clone_size: once; d_call: -; v_call: TRBV4-3; j_call: TRBJ1-4
cdr3_aa: CASSPDRGNQPQHF; cdr3_nt: TGTGCCAGCAGCCCGGACAGGGGCAATCAGCCCCAGCATTTT; clone_size: -; d_call: TRBD1; v_call: TRBV7-9; j_call: TRBJ1-5
cdr3_aa: CASSQVASGSYEQYF; cdr3_nt: TGTGCCAGCAGCCAAGTCGCTAGCGGGAGCTACGAGCAGTACTTC; clone_size: -; d_call: TRBD2; v_call: TRBV4-2; j_call: TRBJ2-7
cdr3_aa: CASSVESGRPQETQYF; cdr3_nt: TGTGCCAGCAGCGTAGAAAGCGGGAGGCCCCAAGAGACCCAGTACTTC; clone_size: -; d_call: TRBD2; v_call: TRBV9; j_call: TRBJ2-5
cdr3_aa: CASAREKGLAYEQYF; cdr3_nt: TGTGCCAGCGCTCGAGAAAAGGGACTGGCCTACGAGCAGTACTTC; clone_size: -; d_call: -; v_call: TRBV5-5; j_call: TRBJ2-7
cdr3_aa: CASSFDRGRYEQYF; cdr3_nt: TGTGCCAGCAGCTTTGACAGGGGGCGGTACGAGCAGTACTTC; clone_size: -; d_call: TRBD1; v_call: TRBV13; j_call: TRBJ2-7
cdr3_aa: CASSGTSGSNEQFF; cdr3_nt: TGTGCCAGCAGCGGGACTAGCGGGAGCAATGAGCAGTTCTTC; clone_size: -; d_call: TRBD2; v_call: TRBV9; j_call: TRBJ2-1
cdr3_aa: CASSLWLAGGQETQYF; cdr3_nt: TGCGCCAGCAGCTTGTGGCTAGCGGGGGGTCAAGAGACCCAGTACTTC; clone_size: -; d_call: TRBD2; v_call: TRBV5-1; j_call: TRBJ2-5
cdr3_aa: CASSIQNTEAFF; cdr3_nt: TGTGCCAGTAGTATACAGAACACTGAAGCTTTCTTT; clone_size: -; d_call: -; v_call: TRBV19; j_call: TRBJ1-1
cdr3_aa: CAWSAGLAANEQFF; cdr3_nt: TGTGCCTGGAGTGCGGGACTAGCGGCAAATGAGCAGTTCTTC; clone_size: -; d_call: TRBD2; v_call: TRBV30; j_call: TRBJ2-1
cdr3_aa: CASSLAPWRGEADTQYF; cdr3_nt: TGTGCCAGCAGCTTGGCGCCCTGGCGGGGGGAAGCAGATACGCAGTATTTT; clone_size: -; d_call: TRBD2; v_call: TRBV5-6; j_call: TRBJ2-3
cdr3_aa: CASSEVPGSTQPQHF; cdr3_nt: TGTGCCAGTAGTGAAGTTCCAGGGTCCACCCAGCCCCAGCATTTT; clone_size: -; d_call: -; v_call: TRBV19; j_call: TRBJ1-5
cdr3_aa: CASSQGGGGYTDTQYF; cdr3_nt: TGCGCCAGCAGCCAAGGCGGCGGCGGTTACACAGATACGCAGTATTTT; clone_size: -; d_call: -; v_call: TRBV4-1; j_call: TRBJ2-3